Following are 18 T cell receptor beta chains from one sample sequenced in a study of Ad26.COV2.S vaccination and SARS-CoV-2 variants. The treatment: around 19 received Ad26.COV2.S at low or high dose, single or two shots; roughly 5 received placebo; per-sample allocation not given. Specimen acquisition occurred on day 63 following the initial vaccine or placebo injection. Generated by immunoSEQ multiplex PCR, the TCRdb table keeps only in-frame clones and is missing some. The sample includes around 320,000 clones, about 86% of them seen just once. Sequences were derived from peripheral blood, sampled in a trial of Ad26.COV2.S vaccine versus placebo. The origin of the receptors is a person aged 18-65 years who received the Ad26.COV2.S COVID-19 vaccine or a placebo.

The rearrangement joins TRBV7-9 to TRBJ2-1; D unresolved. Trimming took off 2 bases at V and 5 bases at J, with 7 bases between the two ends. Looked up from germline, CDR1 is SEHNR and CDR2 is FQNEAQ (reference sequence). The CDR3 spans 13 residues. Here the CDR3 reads CASSLPGNNEQFF. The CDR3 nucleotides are TGTGCCAGCAGCTTACCAGGAAACAATGAGCAGTTCTTC.

CDR3 nucleotide sequence: TGTGCCAGCAGCCTCGTGCAGGGGAGAGGGGATGAGCAGTTCTTC. Protein sequence: CASSLVQGRGDEQFF. This chain uses TRBV3-1 (or the pseudogene TRBV3-2) with TRBJ2-1; a weak D match, TRBD1 (6 bases). The CDR3 runs to 15 residues. V was clipped by 4 bases and J by 8 bases, with 18 bases between them. Germline V CDR1 and CDR2: LGHDT, YNNKEL (reference sequence).

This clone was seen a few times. CDR3: CAISESWGGLAGSTDTQYF. In DNA, the CDR3 is TGTGCCATCAGTGAGTCGTGGGGCGGACTAGCGGGCAGCACAGATACGCAGTATTTT. This chain connects TRBV10-3 to TRBJ2-3, with TRBD2 matching over 11 bases. The ends lost 0 bases at V and 0 bases at J; junction bases unmatched: 8. CDR3 length equals 19 residues. Germline CDR1 is ENHRY and CDR2 is SYGVKD.

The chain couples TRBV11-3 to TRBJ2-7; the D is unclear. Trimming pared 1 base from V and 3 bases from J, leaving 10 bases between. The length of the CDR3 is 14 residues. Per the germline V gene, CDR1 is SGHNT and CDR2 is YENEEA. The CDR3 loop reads CASSLGPPIYEQYF. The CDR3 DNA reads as TGTGCCAGCAGCTTAGGCCCTCCGATCTACGAGCAGTACTTC. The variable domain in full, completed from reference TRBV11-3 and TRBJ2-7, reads EAGVVQSPRYKIIEKKQPVAFWCNPISGHNTLYWYLQNLGQGPELLIRYENEEAVDDSQLPKDRFSAERLKGVDSTLKIQPAELGDSAVYLCASSLGPPIYEQYFGPGTRLTVT.

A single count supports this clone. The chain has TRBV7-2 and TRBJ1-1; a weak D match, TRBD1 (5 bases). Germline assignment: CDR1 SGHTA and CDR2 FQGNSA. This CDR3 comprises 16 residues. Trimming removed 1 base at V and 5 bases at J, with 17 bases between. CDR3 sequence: CASSLGGVVVGTEAFF. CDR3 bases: TGTGCCAGCAGCTTAGGAGGGGTGGTGGTAGGGACTGAAGCTTTCTTT.

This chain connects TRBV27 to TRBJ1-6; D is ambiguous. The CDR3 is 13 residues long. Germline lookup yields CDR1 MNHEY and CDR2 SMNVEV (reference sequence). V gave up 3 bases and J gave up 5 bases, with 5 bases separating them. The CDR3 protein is CASSFTDNSPLHF. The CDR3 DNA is TGTGCCAGCAGTTTCACCGATAATTCACCCCTCCACTTT.

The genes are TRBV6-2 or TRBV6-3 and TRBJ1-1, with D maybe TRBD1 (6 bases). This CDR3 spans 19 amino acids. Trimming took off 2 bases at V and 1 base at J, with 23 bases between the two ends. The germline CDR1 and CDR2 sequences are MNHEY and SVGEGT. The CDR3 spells CASSYGWGRAALSNTEAFF. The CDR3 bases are TGTGCCAGCAGTTACGGGTGGGGGCGAGCCGCCCTCTCGAACACTGAAGCTTTCTTT.

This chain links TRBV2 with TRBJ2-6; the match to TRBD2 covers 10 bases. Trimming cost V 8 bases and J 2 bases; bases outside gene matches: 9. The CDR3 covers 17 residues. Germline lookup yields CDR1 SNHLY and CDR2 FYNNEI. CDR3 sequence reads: CASHPTSGAPGANVLTF. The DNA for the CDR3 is TGTGCCAGCCACCCAACTAGCGGGGCGCCTGGGGCCAACGTCCTGACTTTC.

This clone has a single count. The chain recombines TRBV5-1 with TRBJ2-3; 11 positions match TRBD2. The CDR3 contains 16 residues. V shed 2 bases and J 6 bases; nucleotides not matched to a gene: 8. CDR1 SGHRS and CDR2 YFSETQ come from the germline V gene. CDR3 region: CASSFSGGVNGDTQYF. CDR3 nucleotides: TGCGCCAGCAGCTTTAGCGGGGGGGTCAACGGGGATACGCAGTATTTT.

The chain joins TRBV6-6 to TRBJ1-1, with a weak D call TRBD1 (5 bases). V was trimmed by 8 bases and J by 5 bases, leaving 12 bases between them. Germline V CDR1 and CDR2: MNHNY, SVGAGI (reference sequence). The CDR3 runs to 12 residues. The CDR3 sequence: CASGHKGTEAFF. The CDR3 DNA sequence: TGTGCCAGCGGCCATAAGGGGACTGAAGCTTTCTTT.

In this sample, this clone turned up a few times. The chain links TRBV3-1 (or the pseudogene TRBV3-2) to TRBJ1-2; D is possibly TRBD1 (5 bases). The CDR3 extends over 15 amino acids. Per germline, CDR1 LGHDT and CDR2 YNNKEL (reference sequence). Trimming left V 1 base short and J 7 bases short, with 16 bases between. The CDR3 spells CASSQATGTASGYTF. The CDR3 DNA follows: TGTGCCAGCAGCCAAGCTACCGGGACCGCAAGTGGCTACACCTTC.

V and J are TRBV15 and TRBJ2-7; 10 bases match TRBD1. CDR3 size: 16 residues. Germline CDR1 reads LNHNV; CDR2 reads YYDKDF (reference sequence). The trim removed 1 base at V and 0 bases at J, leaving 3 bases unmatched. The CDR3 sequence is CATSRGDRGVSYEQYF. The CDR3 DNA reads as TGTGCCACCAGCAGAGGGGACAGGGGAGTCTCCTACGAGCAGTACTTC.

The DNA of the CDR3 is TGCGCCAGCAGCCAAGGGCGGGAGTATGGCTACACCTTC. The encoded protein is CASSQGREYGYTF. V and J are TRBV4-1 and TRBJ1-2; D unclear. CDR1 and CDR2 from the germline V gene are MGHRA and YSYEKL. The length of the CDR3 is 13 residues. Trimming stripped 1 base from V and 5 bases from J, with 8 bases between.

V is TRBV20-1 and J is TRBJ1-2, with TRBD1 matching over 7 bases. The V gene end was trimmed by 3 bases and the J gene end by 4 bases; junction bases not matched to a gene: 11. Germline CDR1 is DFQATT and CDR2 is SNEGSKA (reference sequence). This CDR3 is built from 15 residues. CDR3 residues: CSASNPGQLFYGYTF. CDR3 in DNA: TGCAGTGCTAGTAACCCGGGACAGTTATTCTATGGCTACACCTTC.

This CDR3 is CASSPDSLSSYEQYF. For the CDR3, the DNA is TGTGCCAGCTCACCAGACTCGTTGTCTTCCTACGAGCAGTACTTC. V usage is TRBV18 and J usage is TRBJ2-7; no clear D gene. This CDR3 contains 15 residues. Trimming shortened V by 2 bases and J by 1 base, and 12 bases separated the two germline ends. From germline, CDR1 is KGHSH and CDR2 LQKENI.

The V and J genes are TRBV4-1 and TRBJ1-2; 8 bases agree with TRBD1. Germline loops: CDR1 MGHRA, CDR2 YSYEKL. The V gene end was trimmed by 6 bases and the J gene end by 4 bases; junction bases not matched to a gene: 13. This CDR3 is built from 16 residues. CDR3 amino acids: CASRSGGEDRRYGYTF. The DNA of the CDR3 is TGCGCCAGCAGATCAGGGGGCGAGGATCGGCGCTATGGCTACACCTTC.

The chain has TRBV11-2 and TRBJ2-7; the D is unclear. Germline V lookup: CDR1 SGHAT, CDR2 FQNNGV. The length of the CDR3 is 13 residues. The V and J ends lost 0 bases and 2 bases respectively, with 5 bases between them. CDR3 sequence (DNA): TGTGCCAGCAGCTTAGACTGGACCTACGAGCAGTACTTC. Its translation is CASSLDWTYEQYF.

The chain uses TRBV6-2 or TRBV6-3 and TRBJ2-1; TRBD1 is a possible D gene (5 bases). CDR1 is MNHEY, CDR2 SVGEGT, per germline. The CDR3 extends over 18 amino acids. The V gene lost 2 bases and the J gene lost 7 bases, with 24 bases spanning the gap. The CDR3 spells CASSYRMFGVGRENEQFF. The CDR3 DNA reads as TGTGCCAGCAGTTACAGGATGTTTGGCGTGGGCAGGGAAAATGAGCAGTTCTTC.